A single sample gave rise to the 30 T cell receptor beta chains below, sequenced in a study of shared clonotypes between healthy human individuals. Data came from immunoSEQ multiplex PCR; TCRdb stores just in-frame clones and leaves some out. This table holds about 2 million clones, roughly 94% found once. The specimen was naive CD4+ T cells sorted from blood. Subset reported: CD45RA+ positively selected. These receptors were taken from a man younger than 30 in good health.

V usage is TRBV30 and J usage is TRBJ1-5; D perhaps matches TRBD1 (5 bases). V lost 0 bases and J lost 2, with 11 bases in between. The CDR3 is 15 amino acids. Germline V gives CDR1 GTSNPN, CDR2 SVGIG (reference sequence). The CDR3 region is CAWSVGQGGNQPQHF. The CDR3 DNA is TGTGCCTGGAGTGTTGGTCAGGGAGGCAATCAGCCCCAGCATTTT.

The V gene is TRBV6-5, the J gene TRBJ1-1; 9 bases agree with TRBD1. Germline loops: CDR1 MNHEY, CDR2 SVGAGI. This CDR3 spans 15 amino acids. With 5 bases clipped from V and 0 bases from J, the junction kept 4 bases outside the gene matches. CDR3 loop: CASSVHRGLNTEAFF. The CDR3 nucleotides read TGTGCCAGCAGTGTCCACAGGGGGCTGAACACTGAAGCTTTCTTT.

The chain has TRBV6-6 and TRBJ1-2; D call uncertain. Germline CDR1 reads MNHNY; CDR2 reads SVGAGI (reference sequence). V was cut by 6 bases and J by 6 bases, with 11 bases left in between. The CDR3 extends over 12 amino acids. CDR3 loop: CASSRTVNGYTF. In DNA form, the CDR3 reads TGTGCCAGCAGCAGGACGGTCAATGGCTACACCTTC.

This CDR3 is CAWSVGVYTYEQYF. The CDR3, as DNA: TGTGCCTGGAGTGTTGGGGTATATACCTACGAGCAGTACTTC. V usage is TRBV30 and J usage is TRBJ2-7; D gene uncertain. CDR1 GTSNPN and CDR2 SVGIG come from the germline V gene (reference sequence). The CDR3 loop spans 14 amino acids. The V and J ends lost 0 bases and 2 bases respectively, with 11 bases between them.

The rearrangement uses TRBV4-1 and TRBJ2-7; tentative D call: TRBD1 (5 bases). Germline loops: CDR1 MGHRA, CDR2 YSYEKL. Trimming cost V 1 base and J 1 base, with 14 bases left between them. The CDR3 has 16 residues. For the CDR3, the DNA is TGCGCCAGCAGCCAAGGCGGAACAGGTCGTTCCTACGAGCAGTACTTC. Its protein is CASSQGGTGRSYEQYF.

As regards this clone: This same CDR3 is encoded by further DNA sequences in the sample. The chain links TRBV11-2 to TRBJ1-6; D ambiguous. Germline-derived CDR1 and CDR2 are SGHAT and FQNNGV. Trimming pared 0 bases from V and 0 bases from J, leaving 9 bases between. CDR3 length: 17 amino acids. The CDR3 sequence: CASSLDRGSSYNSPLHF. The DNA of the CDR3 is TGTGCCAGCAGCTTAGATCGCGGGAGCTCCTATAATTCACCCCTCCACTTT. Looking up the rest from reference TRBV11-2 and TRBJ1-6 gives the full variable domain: EAGVAQSPRYKIIEKRQSVAFWCNPISGHATLYWYQQILGQGPKLLIQFQNNGVVDDSQLPKDRFSAERLKGVDSTLKIQPAKLEDSAVYLCASSLDRGSSYNSPLHFGNGTRLTVT.

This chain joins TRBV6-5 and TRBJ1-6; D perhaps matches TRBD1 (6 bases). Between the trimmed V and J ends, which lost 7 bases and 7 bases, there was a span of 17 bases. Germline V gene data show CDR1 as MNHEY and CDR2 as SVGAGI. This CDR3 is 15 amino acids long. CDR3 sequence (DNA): TGTGCCAGCAACGCGCAGGGGTCAGGGAATTCACCCCTCCACTTT. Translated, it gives CASNAQGSGNSPLHF.

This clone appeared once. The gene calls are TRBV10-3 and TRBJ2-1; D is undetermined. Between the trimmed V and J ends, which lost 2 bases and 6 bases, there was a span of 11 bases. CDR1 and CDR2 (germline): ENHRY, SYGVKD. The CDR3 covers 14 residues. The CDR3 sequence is CAISEQVGGNEQFF. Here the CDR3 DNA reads TGTGCCATCAGTGAGCAAGTCGGTGGCAATGAGCAGTTCTTC.

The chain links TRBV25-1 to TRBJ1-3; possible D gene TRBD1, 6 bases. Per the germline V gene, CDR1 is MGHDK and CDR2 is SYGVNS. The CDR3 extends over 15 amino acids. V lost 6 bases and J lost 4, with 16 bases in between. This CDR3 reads CASRDRLNDGNTIYF. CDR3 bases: TGTGCCAGCAGAGACAGGCTAAACGACGGAAACACCATATATTTT. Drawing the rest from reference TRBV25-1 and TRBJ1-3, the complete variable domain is EADIYQTPRYLVIGTGKKITLECSQTMGHDKMYWYQQDPGMELHLIHYSYGVNSTEKGDLSSESTVSRIRTEHFPLTLESARPSHTSQYLCASRDRLNDGNTIYFGEGSWLTVV.

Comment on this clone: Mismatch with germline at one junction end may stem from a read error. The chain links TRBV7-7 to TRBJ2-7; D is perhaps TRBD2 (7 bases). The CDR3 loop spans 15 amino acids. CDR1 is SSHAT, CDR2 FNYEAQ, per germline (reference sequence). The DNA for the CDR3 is TGTGCTAGCAGCCCTTTTGAAGGGGGGGGAGACGAGCAGTACTTC. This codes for CASSPFEGGGDEQYF.

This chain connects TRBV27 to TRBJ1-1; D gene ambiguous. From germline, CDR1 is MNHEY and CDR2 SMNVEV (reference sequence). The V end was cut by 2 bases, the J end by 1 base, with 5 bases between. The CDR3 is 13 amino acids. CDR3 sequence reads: CASSLEENTEAFF. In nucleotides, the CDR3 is TGTGCCAGCAGTTTAGAGGAGAACACTGAAGCTTTCTTT.

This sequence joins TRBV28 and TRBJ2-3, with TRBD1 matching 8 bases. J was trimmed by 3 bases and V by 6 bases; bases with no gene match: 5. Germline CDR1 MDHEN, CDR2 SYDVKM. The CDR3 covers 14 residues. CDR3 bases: TGTGCCAGCAGCTCCGGACAGGGTACAGATACGCAGTATTTT. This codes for CASSSGQGTDTQYF.

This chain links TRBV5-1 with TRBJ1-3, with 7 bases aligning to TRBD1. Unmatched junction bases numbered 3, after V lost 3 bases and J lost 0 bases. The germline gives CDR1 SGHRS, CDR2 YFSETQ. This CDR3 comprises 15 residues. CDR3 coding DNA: TGCGCCAGCAGCTCGGGACAGCTCTCTGGAAACACCATATATTTT. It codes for CASSSGQLSGNTIYF.

The chain's CDR3 is CASSESPGNYGYTF. The DNA for the CDR3 is TGTGCCAGCAGTGAATCCCCGGGAAACTATGGCTACACCTTC. The gene calls are TRBV2 and TRBJ1-2; D is ambiguous. Germline V gives CDR1 SNHLY, CDR2 FYNNEI. Trimming cost V 2 bases and J 2 bases, with 9 bases left between them. CDR3 length: 14 amino acids.

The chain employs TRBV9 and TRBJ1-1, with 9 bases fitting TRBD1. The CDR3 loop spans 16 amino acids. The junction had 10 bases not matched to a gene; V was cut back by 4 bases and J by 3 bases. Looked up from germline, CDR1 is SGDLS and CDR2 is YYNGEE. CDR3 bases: TGTGCCAGCAGCAAGGGACAGGGAAATACGGACACTGAAGCTTTCTTT. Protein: CASSKGQGNTDTEAFF.

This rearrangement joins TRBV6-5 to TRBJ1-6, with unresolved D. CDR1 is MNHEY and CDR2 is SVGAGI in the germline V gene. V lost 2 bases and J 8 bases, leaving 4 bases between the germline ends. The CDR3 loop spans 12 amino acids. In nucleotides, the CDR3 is TGTGCCAGCAGTTACGGGTATTCACCCCTCCACTTT. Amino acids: CASSYGYSPLHF.

CDR3 DNA: TGTGCAAGTCGCTTTGTGGGACAGGGGGAAGAAGAGACCCAGTACTTC. Its protein product is CASRFVGQGEEETQYF. The chain couples TRBV12-2 to TRBJ2-5; TRBD1, the table's D call, was not compared with the DNA. TRBV12-2 corresponds to a pseudogene. This CDR3 is 16 amino acids long.

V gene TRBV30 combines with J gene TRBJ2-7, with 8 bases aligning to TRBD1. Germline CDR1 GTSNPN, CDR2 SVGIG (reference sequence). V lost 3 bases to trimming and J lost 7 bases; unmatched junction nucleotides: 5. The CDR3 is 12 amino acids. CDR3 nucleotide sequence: TGTGCCTGGAGCCAGGGGGCGGTTGAGCAGTACTTC. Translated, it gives CAWSQGAVEQYF.

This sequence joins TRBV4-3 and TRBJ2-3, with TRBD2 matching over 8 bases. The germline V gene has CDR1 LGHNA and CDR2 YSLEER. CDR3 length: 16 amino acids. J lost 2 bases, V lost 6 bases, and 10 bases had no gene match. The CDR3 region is CASSLSGLGPTDTQYF. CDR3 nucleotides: TGCGCCAGCAGTCTCTCGGGACTAGGGCCCACAGATACGCAGTATTTT.

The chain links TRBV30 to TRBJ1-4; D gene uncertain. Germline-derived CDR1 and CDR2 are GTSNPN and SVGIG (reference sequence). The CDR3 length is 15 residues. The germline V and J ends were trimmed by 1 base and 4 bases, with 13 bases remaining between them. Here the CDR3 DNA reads TGTGCCTGGAGTGGCCCCGTCCGGGGTAATGAAAAACTGTTTTTT. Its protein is CAWSGPVRGNEKLFF.

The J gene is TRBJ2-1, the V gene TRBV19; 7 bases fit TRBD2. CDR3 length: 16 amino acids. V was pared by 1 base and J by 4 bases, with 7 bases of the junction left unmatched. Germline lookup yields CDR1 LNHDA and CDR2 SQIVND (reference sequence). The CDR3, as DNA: TGTGCCAGTAGTATAGTGGGACCGGGAGGATACAATGAGCAGTTCTTC. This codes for CASSIVGPGGYNEQFF. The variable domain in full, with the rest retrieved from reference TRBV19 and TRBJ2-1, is DGGITQSPKYLFRKEGQNVTLSCEQNLNHDAMYWYRQDPGQGLRLIYYSQIVNDFQKGDIAEGYSVSREKKESFPLTVTSAQKNPTAFYLCASSIVGPGGYNEQFFGPGTRLTVL.

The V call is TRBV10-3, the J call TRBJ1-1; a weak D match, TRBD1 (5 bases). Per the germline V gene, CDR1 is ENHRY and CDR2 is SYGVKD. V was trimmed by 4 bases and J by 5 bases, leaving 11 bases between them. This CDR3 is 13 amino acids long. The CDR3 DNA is TGTGCCATCAGTGGTGGGACGTTTACTGAAGCTTTCTTT. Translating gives CAISGGTFTEAFF.

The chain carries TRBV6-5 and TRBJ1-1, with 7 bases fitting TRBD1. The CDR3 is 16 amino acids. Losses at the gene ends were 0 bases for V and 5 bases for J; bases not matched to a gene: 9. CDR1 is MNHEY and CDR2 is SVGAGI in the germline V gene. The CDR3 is CASSYSLSTGLTEAFF. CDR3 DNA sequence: TGTGCCAGCAGTTACTCTCTCTCGACAGGGTTAACTGAAGCTTTCTTT.

CDR3 sequence (DNA): TGTGCCTGGAGCCAAGGGGACATTCAGTACTTC. Its protein product is CAWSQGDIQYF. This rearrangement joins TRBV30 to TRBJ2-4; D might be TRBD1 (5 bases). V gave up 3 bases and J gave up 8 bases, with 8 bases separating them. In germline, CDR1 is GTSNPN, CDR2 SVGIG (reference sequence). The CDR3 spans 11 residues.

CDR3 loop: CASSLRSLSSYEQYF. Written as DNA, the CDR3 is TGTGCCAGCAGCTTAAGGTCCCTGAGCTCCTACGAGCAGTACTTC. The rearrangement joins TRBV5-8 to TRBJ2-7; D remains unclear. This CDR3 has 15 residues. V lost 2 bases and J lost 0, with 12 bases in between. Per the germline V gene, CDR1 is SGHTS and CDR2 is YDEGEE. Full variable domain (outside the CDR3, taken from reference TRBV5-8 and TRBJ2-7): EAGVTQSPTHLIKTRGQQATLRCSPISGHTSVYWYQQALGLGLQFLLWYDEGEERNRGNFPPRFSGRQFPNYSSELNVNALELEDSALYLCASSLRSLSSYEQYFGPGTRLTVT.

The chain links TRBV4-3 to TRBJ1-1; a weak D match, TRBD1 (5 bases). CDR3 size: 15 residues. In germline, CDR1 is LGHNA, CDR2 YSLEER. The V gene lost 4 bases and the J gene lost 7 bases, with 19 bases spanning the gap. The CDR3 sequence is CASSLAAPGTDEAFF. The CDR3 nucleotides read TGCGCCAGCAGCCTTGCCGCGCCGGGGACTGATGAAGCTTTCTTT.

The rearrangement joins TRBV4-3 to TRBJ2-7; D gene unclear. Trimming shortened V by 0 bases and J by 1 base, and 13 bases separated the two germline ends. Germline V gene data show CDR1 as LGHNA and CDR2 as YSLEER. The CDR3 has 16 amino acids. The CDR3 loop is CASSQEWSVLSYEQYF. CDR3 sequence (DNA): TGCGCCAGCAGCCAAGAATGGAGTGTCCTTTCCTACGAGCAGTACTTC.

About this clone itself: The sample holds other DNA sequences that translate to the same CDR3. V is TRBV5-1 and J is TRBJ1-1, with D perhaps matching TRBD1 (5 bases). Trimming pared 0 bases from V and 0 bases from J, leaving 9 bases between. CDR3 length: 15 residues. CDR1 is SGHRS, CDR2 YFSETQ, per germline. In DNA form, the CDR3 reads TGCGCCAGCAGCTTGGCGGGGGAACTGAACACTGAAGCTTTCTTT. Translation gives CASSLAGELNTEAFF. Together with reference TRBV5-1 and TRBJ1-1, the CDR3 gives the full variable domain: KAGVTQTPRYLIKTRGQQVTLSCSPISGHRSVSWYQQTPGQGLQFLFEYFSETQRNKGNFPGRFSGRQFSNSRSEMNVSTLELGDSALYLCASSLAGELNTEAFFGQGTRLTVV.

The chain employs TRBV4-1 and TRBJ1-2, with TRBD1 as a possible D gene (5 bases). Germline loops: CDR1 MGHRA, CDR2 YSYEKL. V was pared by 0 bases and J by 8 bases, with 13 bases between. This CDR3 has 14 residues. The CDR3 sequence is CASSQDGGARGYTF. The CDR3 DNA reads TGCGCCAGCAGCCAAGACGGAGGGGCGCGGGGCTACACCTTC.

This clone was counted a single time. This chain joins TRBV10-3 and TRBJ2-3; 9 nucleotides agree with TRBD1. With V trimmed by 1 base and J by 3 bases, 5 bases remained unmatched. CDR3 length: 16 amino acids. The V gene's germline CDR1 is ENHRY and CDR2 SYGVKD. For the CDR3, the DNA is TGTGCCATCAGTGAGTTACGGACAGGGGAGACAGATACGCAGTATTTT. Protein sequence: CAISELRTGETDTQYF.